These T cell receptor beta chains were read from a single sample in a study of PD-L1 blockade in urothelial cancer. Assay: immunoSEQ multiplex PCR; the TCRdb copy retains only in-frame clones and omits some. The profile covers approximately 94,000 clones, with 87% appearing a single time and roughly 2% taken by the ten largest. The sample in question was PBMCs, obtained around atezolizumab (anti-PD-L1) treatment. The receptors stem from a man between 60 and 70 years old with urothelial cancer. The CDR3 runs from the conserved cysteine through the conserved F or W. D genes are given only for firm matches. Clone size is not always given. Where it is, it says once, few, many or a class for expanded clones.

D	size	J	length	V	CDR3	DNA
-	-	TRBJ2-7	11	TRBV30	CAWTRSYEQYF	TGTGCCTGGACGCGCTCCTACGAGCAGTACTTC
-	-	TRBJ1-1	13	TRBV13	CASSFNRNTEAFF	TGTGCCAGCAGCTTTAACAGGAACACTGAAGCTTTCTTT
-	-	TRBJ1-2	15	TRBV7-2	CASSLVAAGEFGYTF	TGTGCCAGCAGCTTAGTAGCCGCCGGTGAATTTGGCTACACCTTC
TRBD2	-	TRBJ2-1	13	TRBV27	CATPGGPSNEQFF	TGTGCCACCCCGGGAGGGCCTTCCAATGAGCAGTTCTTC
-	-	TRBJ2-2	15	TRBV7-9	CASSGAGANTGELFF	TGTGCCAGCAGCGGGGCGGGGGCAAACACCGGGGAGCTGTTTTTT
-	once	TRBJ1-1	14	TRBV11-3	CASSLGPGVTEAFF	TGTGCCAGCAGCTTAGGACCAGGCGTTACTGAAGCTTTCTTT
TRBD1	-	TRBJ1-6	14	TRBV7-2	CASSSTGQNSPLHF	TGTGCCAGCAGCTCGACAGGGCAAAATTCACCCCTCCACTTT
-	-	TRBJ1-2	13	TRBV10-3	CAIMSDIAYGYTF	TGTGCCATCATGTCGGACATCGCCTATGGCTACACCTTC
TRBD1	-	TRBJ2-2	16	TRBV27	CASSLSGQGSTGELFF	TGTGCCAGCAGTTTGTCCGGACAGGGATCTACCGGGGAGCTGTTTTTT
TRBD1	few	TRBJ1-2	15	TRBV30	CAWEVAGTVGYGYTF	TGTGCCTGGGAAGTCGCCGGGACAGTGGGCTATGGCTACACCTTC
-	-	TRBJ2-6	16	TRBV7-9	CASSLTGLRGANVLTF	TGTGCCAGCAGCTTGACAGGCCTTAGGGGGGCCAACGTCCTGACTTTC
-	-	TRBJ1-1	15	TRBV9	CASSTPDGEGPEAFF	TGTGCCAGCAGCACTCCCGACGGAGAGGGCCCTGAAGCTTTCTTT
TRBD1	-	TRBJ2-7	15	TRBV11-1	CASSLALTGAYEQYF	TGTGCCAGCAGCTTAGCTCTAACAGGGGCGTACGAGCAGTACTTC
TRBD2	once	TRBJ2-3	16	TRBV7-8	CASSRASGYSRDTQYF	TGTGCCAGCAGCCGCGCTAGCGGTTACTCCAGGGATACGCAGTATTTT
TRBD1	-	TRBJ2-3	14	TRBV9	CASSVGQGADTQYF	TGTGCCAGCAGCGTAGGGCAGGGGGCCGATACGCAGTATTTT
-	-	TRBJ2-5	13	TRBV6-1	CAIQTQGGETQYF	TGTGCCATCCAAACACAGGGTGGGGAGACCCAGTACTTC
TRBD1	-	TRBJ1-6	15	TRBV27	CASRRVDRDNSPLHF	TGTGCCAGCAGGAGGGTAGACAGGGACAATTCACCCCTCCACTTT
TRBD1	few	TRBJ1-5	14	TRBV12-5	CASGRDREDQPQHF	TGTGCTAGTGGTCGTGACAGGGAGGATCAGCCCCAGCATTTT
-	-	TRBJ1-3	15	TRBV5-1	CASSLPEFEGDTIYF	TGCGCCAGCAGCTTGCCTGAGTTTGAGGGGGACACCATATATTTT
TRBD1	-	TRBJ1-2	14	TRBV28	CASSFQGQGDGYTF	TGTGCCAGCAGTTTCCAGGGTCAGGGGGATGGCTACACCTTC
TRBD1	-	TRBJ2-3	17	TRBV7-9	CASSPEVGQGATDTQYF	TGTGCCAGCAGCCCCGAGGTGGGACAGGGGGCCACAGATACGCAGTATTTT
TRBD1	-	TRBJ1-5	19	TRBV19	CASSVVDRERFGSNQPQHF	TGTGCCAGTAGTGTCGTGGACAGGGAACGATTCGGGAGCAATCAGCCCCAGCATTTT